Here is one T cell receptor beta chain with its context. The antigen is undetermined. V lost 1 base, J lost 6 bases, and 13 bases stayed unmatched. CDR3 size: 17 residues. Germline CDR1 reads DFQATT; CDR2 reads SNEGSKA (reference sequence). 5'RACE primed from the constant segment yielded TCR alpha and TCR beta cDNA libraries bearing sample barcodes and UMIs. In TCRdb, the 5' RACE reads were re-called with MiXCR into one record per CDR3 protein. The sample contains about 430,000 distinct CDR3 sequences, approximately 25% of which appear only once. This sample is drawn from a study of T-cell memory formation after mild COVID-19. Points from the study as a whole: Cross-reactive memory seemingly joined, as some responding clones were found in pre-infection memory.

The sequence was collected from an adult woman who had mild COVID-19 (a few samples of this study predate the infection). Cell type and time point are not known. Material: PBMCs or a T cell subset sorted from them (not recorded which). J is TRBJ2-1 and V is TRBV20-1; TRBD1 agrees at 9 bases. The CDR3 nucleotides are TGCAGTGCTAGAGGCGCGGGACAGGGAGGGATTATCAATGAGCAGTTCTTC. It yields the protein CSARGAGQGGIINEQFF.